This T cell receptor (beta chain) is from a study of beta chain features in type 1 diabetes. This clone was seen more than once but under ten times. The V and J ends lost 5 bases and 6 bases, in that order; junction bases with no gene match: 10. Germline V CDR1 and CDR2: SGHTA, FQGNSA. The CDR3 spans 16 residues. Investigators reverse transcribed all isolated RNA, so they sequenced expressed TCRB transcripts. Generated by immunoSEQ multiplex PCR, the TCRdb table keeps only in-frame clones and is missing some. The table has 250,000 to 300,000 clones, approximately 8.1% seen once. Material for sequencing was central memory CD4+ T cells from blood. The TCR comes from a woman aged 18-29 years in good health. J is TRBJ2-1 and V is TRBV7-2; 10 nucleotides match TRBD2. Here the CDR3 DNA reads TGTGCCAGCAGCCGCCTAGAACTAGCGGGGTCCAATGAGCAGTTCTTC. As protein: CASSRLELAGSNEQFF. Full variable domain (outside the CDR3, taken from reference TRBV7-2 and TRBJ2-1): GAGVSQSPSNKVTEKGKDVELRCDPISGHTALYWYRQSLGQGLEFLIYFQGNSAPDKSGLPSDRFSAERTGGSVSTLTIQRTQQEDSAVYLCASSRLELAGSNEQFFGPGTRLTVL.